A selection of T cell receptor beta chains follows, all from one sample in a study of OX40 agonist ivuxolimab in advanced cancers. Sequencing was performed with immunoSEQ multiplex PCR; in TCRdb, only in-frame clones are kept and a portion is missing. The data hold approximately 90,000 clones, with approximately 90% observed a single time. The sample here was CD4+ or CD8+ T cells sorted from blood, taken in a trial of the OX40 agonist ivuxolimab. The receptors derive from an adult with an advanced solid tumor such as melanoma, head and neck, liver or kidney cancer. Both conserved end residues are part of each CDR3. A D gene is named only where the DNA matches it firmly. Only part of the rows carry a size: once, few, many, or a class if the clone is expanded.

V gene: TRBV10-3; D gene: NA; clone size: NA; J gene: TRBJ2-4; CDR3 protein: CAISESKHNGVPKNIQYF; CDR3 DNA: TGTGCCATCAGTGAGTCGAAACACAACGGGGTTCCAAAAAACATTCAGTACTTC
V gene: TRBV6-1; D gene: TRBD2; clone size: NA; J gene: TRBJ2-1; CDR3 protein: CASSGEGKGWYNEQFF; CDR3 DNA: TGTGCCAGCAGTGGGGAGGGTAAAGGGTGGTACAATGAGCAGTTCTTC
V gene: TRBV25-1; D gene: NA; clone size: NA; J gene: TRBJ2-7; CDR3 protein: CASNRAGSYEQYF; CDR3 DNA: TGTGCCAGCAACAGGGCCGGATCCTACGAGCAGTACTTC
V gene: TRBV6-5; D gene: TRBD1; clone size: NA; J gene: TRBJ2-3; CDR3 protein: CASSRGTGGVTQYF; CDR3 DNA: TGTGCCAGCAGTCGGGGGACAGGGGGCGTTACGCAGTATTTT
V gene: TRBV27; D gene: TRBD1; clone size: NA; J gene: TRBJ1-2; CDR3 protein: CASSYRGDLNYGYTF; CDR3 DNA: TGTGCCAGCAGTTACAGGGGAGATCTGAACTATGGCTACACCTTC
V gene: TRBV6-9; D gene: NA; clone size: NA; J gene: TRBJ1-5; CDR3 protein: CASSFTADYNQPQHF; CDR3 DNA: TGTGCCAGCAGTTTCACGGCGGACTATAATCAGCCCCAGCATTTT
V gene: TRBV9; D gene: NA; clone size: NA; J gene: TRBJ1-3; CDR3 protein: CASSATTGRRNTIYF; CDR3 DNA: TGTGCCAGCAGCGCCACGACAGGAAGGCGGAACACCATATATTTT
V gene: TRBV7-9; D gene: TRBD1; clone size: NA; J gene: TRBJ2-5; CDR3 protein: CASSTGGPVGETQYF; CDR3 DNA: TGTGCCAGCAGCACAGGGGGGCCGGTGGGAGAGACCCAGTACTTC
V gene: TRBV2; D gene: NA; clone size: NA; J gene: TRBJ1-5; CDR3 protein: CASSEWGISNQPQHF; CDR3 DNA: TGTGCCAGCAGTGAATGGGGAATTAGCAATCAGCCCCAGCATTTT
V gene: TRBV30; D gene: TRBD1; clone size: NA; J gene: TRBJ1-1; CDR3 protein: CAWSGTGVRTEAFF; CDR3 DNA: TGTGCCTGGAGCGGGACAGGGGTTCGGACTGAAGCTTTCTTT
V gene: TRBV5-1; D gene: TRBD1; clone size: NA; J gene: TRBJ2-6; CDR3 protein: CASSYSTGGGGANVLTF; CDR3 DNA: TGCGCCAGCAGTTACAGCACAGGGGGCGGAGGGGCCAACGTCCTGACTTTC
V gene: TRBV6-5; D gene: NA; clone size: NA; J gene: TRBJ1-5; CDR3 protein: CASSYSTRDSNQPQHF; CDR3 DNA: TGTGCCAGCAGTTACTCGACGAGGGATAGCAATCAGCCCCAGCATTTT
V gene: TRBV25-1; D gene: NA; clone size: NA; J gene: TRBJ2-2; CDR3 protein: CASRATGFDTGELFF; CDR3 DNA: TGTGCCAGCAGAGCTACAGGGTTCGACACCGGGGAGCTGTTTTTT
V gene: TRBV6-6; D gene: NA; clone size: NA; J gene: TRBJ2-1; CDR3 protein: CASSLPAAKDEQFF; CDR3 DNA: TGTGCCAGCAGTCTCCCGGCAGCTAAGGATGAGCAGTTCTTC
V gene: TRBV27; D gene: NA; clone size: NA; J gene: TRBJ1-1; CDR3 protein: CASSLWVGVTNTEAFF; CDR3 DNA: TGTGCCAGCAGTTTATGGGTCGGCGTTACGAACACTGAAGCTTTCTTT
V gene: TRBV7-9; D gene: NA; clone size: NA; J gene: TRBJ2-5; CDR3 protein: CASSLGAVGEETQYF; CDR3 DNA: TGTGCCAGCAGCTTAGGGGCAGTAGGGGAGGAGACCCAGTACTTC
V gene: TRBV6-1; D gene: TRBD2; clone size: NA; J gene: TRBJ2-5; CDR3 protein: CASSEALAGQETQYF; CDR3 DNA: TGTGCCAGCAGTGAAGCCCTAGCGGGGCAAGAGACCCAGTACTTC
V gene: TRBV10-3; D gene: NA; clone size: once; J gene: TRBJ1-6; CDR3 protein: CAISDWGEGGWDSPLHF; CDR3 DNA: TGTGCCATCAGTGATTGGGGCGAGGGGGGATGGGATTCACCCCTCCACTTT